Listed here are 23 T cell receptor beta chains from one sample, sequenced in a study of T cell changes during pregnancy in multiple sclerosis (dated by TCRdb to about 2019). The library relied on the immunoSEQ multiplex PCR assay. What TCRdb holds here is the immuneACCESS table cut down to in-frame rearrangements. Part of the clones is not present; checked against another copy, under half of the missing clones reflect an unresolved V gene, and the others are unexplained. Recorded for this sample are tens of thousands of clones; around 92% of them occurred a single time. Of the sample, about 0.67% falls within the top ten clones. The specimen was CD4+ T cells from peripheral blood mononuclear cells, collected in the third trimester of pregnancy. These receptor sequences come from a female donor with multiple sclerosis, enrolled in a pregnancy study.

This clone has only one observation. The chain links TRBV5-6 to TRBJ1-5; D is perhaps TRBD1 (6 bases). The CDR3 length is 14 residues. The germline CDR1 and CDR2 sequences are SGHDT and YYEEEE. V gave up 5 bases and J gave up 1 base, with 10 bases separating them. The CDR3 region has the DNA TGTGCCAGCAGACATACAGGGAGCAATCAGCCCCAGCATTTT. This gives the protein CASRHTGSNQPQHF.

The V gene is TRBV5-8, the J gene TRBJ2-2; 7 bases match TRBD1. CDR3 length: 15 residues. The J segment lost 2 bases and the V segment lost 4 bases, leaving 5 bases of the junction unmatched. The germline V gene encodes CDR1 SGHTS and CDR2 YDEGEE. The CDR3 protein is CASSQGVRNTGELFF. For the CDR3, the DNA is TGTGCCAGCAGCCAGGGGGTTAGAAACACCGGGGAGCTGTTTTTT.

V and J are TRBV2 and TRBJ1-1; TRBD1 might be the D (6 bases). CDR3 size: 14 residues. Deletions cut 2 bases from V and 5 bases from J, with 12 bases between. Germline lookup yields CDR1 SNHLY and CDR2 FYNNEI. CDR3 bases: TGTGCCAGCAGTGAAAGGGGGTTCGGTACTGAAGCTTTCTTT. Its protein is CASSERGFGTEAFF.

The rearrangement links TRBV7-2 to TRBJ1-5, with TRBD1 matching over 7 bases. This CDR3 is 15 amino acids long. Germline lookup yields CDR1 SGHTA and CDR2 FQGNSA. Trimming took 5 bases from V and 1 from J; bases not matched to a gene: 5. The CDR3 nucleotides are TGTGCCAGCAGCAGGGACAGCGGAAGCAATCAGCCCCAGCATTTT. Its protein product is CASSRDSGSNQPQHF.

V and J are TRBV13 and TRBJ1-1; 7 positions match TRBD1. The length of the CDR3 is 14 residues. The V gene's germline CDR1 is PRHDT and CDR2 FYEKMQ (reference sequence). The ends lost 5 bases at V and 2 bases at J; junction bases unmatched: 5. The CDR3 DNA reads as TGTGCCAGCAGCAAAGGGACAGCTAACACTGAAGCTTTCTTT. Its protein product is CASSKGTANTEAFF. The full variable domain, completed using reference TRBV13 and TRBJ1-1, is AAGVIQSPRHLIKEKRETATLKCYPIPRHDTVYWYQQGPGQDPQFLISFYEKMQSDKGSIPDRFSAQQFSDYHSELNMSSLELGDSALYFCASSKGTANTEAFFGQGTRLTVV.

This clone was seen only once. The chain is built from TRBV7-9 and TRBJ2-1, with 12 bases identical to TRBD1. V trimming: 1 base; J trimming: 1 base; junction bases outside the gene matches: 5. Germline CDR1 reads SEHNR; CDR2 reads FQNEAQ (reference sequence). The CDR3 is 18 residues long. CDR3 bases: TGTGCCAGCAGCTTAGAATTGGGACAGGGGGCTTCCTACAATGAGCAGTTCTTC. This encodes CASSLELGQGASYNEQFF.

The V call is TRBV9, the J call TRBJ2-5, with 7 nucleotides matching TRBD2. The germline CDR1 and CDR2 sequences are SGDLS and YYNGEE. This CDR3 contains 15 residues. With 3 bases clipped from V and 5 bases from J, the junction kept 10 bases outside the gene matches. CDR3 in amino acids: CASSAGLSRSETQYF. In DNA, the CDR3 is TGTGCCAGCAGCGCGGGACTAAGTCGATCGGAGACCCAGTACTTC. The whole variable domain, filled in from reference TRBV9 and TRBJ2-5, reads DSGVTQTPKHLITATGQRVTLRCSPRSGDLSVYWYQQSLDQGLQFLIQYYNGEERAKGNILERFSAQQFPDLHSELNLSSLELGDSALYFCASSAGLSRSETQYFGPGTRLLVL.

This sequence joins TRBV5-5 and TRBJ2-5, with D hard to call. The V gene's germline CDR1 is SGHKS and CDR2 YYEKEE (reference sequence). Trimming stripped 7 bases from V and 1 base from J, with 11 bases between. The CDR3 totals 13 residues. The CDR3 spells CASGKLRQETQYF. In DNA, the CDR3 is TGTGCCAGCGGCAAGTTACGCCAAGAGACCCAGTACTTC. The whole variable domain, remainder taken from reference TRBV5-5 and TRBJ2-5, is DAGVTQSPTHLIKTRGQQVTLRCSPISGHKSVSWYQQVLGQGPQFIFQYYEKEERGRGNFPDRFSARQFPNYSSELNVNALLLGDSALYLCASGKLRQETQYFGPGTRLLVL.

The rearrangement uses TRBV2 and TRBJ2-7, with a weak D call TRBD2 (5 bases). With 5 bases removed from V and 6 bases from J, the gap between germline ends came to 14 bases. CDR1 and CDR2 from the germline V gene are SNHLY and FYNNEI. The CDR3 covers 13 residues. CDR3 residues: CASSRYGVGEQYF. In DNA form, the CDR3 reads TGTGCCAGCAGTCGTTACGGGGTTGGCGAGCAGTACTTC.

The chain uses TRBV19 and TRBJ2-3; 10 bases agree with TRBD1. This CDR3 contains 13 residues. V was pared by 11 bases and J by 4 bases, with 6 bases of the junction left unmatched. The germline CDR1 and CDR2 sequences are LNHDA and SQIVND (reference sequence). The CDR3 reads CAAMTGGSDTQYF. The CDR3 nucleotides are TGTGCCGCGATGACAGGGGGCTCAGATACGCAGTATTTT. Drawing the rest from reference TRBV19 and TRBJ2-3, the complete variable domain is DGGITQSPKYLFRKEGQNVTLSCEQNLNHDAMYWYRQDPGQGLRLIYYSQIVNDFQKGDIAEGYSVSREKKESFPLTVTSAQKNPTAFYLCAAMTGGSDTQYFGPGTRLTVL.

The chain recombines TRBV29-1 with TRBJ2-7; TRBD2 might be the D (6 bases). V was clipped by 1 base and J by 3 bases, with 13 bases between them. CDR3 length equals 14 residues. Germline lookup yields CDR1 SQVTM and CDR2 ANQGSEA. CDR3 coding DNA: TGCAGCGTTGAAGTTGCGGGGCAAGACTACGAGCAGTACTTC. Its translation is CSVEVAGQDYEQYF.

This clone occurred once. The J gene is TRBJ2-7, the V gene TRBV19; D is possibly TRBD1 (5 bases). The CDR3 totals 13 residues. V lost 5 bases, J lost 7 bases, and 15 bases lay in between. CDR1 and CDR2 (germline): LNHDA, SQIVND (reference sequence). The CDR3 nucleotides are TGTGCCAGTAGTGTAGGTGGGGCGGATGAGCAGTACTTC. This encodes CASSVGGADEQYF.

The V call is TRBV28, the J call TRBJ1-1; 8 bases agree with TRBD1. Germline values: CDR1 MDHEN, CDR2 SYDVKM. The CDR3 is 15 residues long. V trimming: 5 bases; J trimming: 4 bases; junction bases outside the gene matches: 9. CDR3 DNA sequence: TGTGCCAGCAGTACCCAGACAGGGGCGGCCACTGAAGCTTTCTTT. Its translation: CASSTQTGAATEAFF.

The chain recombines TRBV19 with TRBJ1-1, with 7 bases identical to TRBD1. Germline CDR1 reads LNHDA; CDR2 reads SQIVND (reference sequence). Germline trimming cut 5 bases from V and 7 bases from J; bases unmatched to any gene: 7. This CDR3 region has 13 residues. CDR3 region: CASSHDWTGEAFF. CDR3 nucleotides: TGTGCCAGTAGTCATGATTGGACAGGTGAAGCTTTCTTT.

This clone was detected a few times. This chain uses TRBV19 with TRBJ1-2, with 7 bases matching TRBD1. The V segment lost 6 bases and the J segment 2 bases; nucleotides outside the gene matches: 12. The CDR3 runs to 16 residues. Looked up from germline, CDR1 is LNHDA and CDR2 is SQIVND (reference sequence). The CDR3 protein is CASSPNRATGNYGYTF. The DNA of the CDR3 is TGTGCCAGTAGCCCCAATCGGGCGACAGGGAACTATGGCTACACCTTC. Using reference TRBV19 and TRBJ1-2 for the parts outside the CDR3, the full variable domain is DGGITQSPKYLFRKEGQNVTLSCEQNLNHDAMYWYRQDPGQGLRLIYYSQIVNDFQKGDIAEGYSVSREKKESFPLTVTSAQKNPTAFYLCASSPNRATGNYGYTFGSGTRLTVV.

This clone is medium-sized within its sample. The chain uses TRBV9 and TRBJ1-4, with D possibly TRBD1 on 5 matching bases. Germline loops: CDR1 SGDLS, CDR2 YYNGEE. The V end was cut by 3 bases, the J end by 5 bases, with 11 bases between. This CDR3 has 14 amino acids. The CDR3 bases are TGTGCCAGCAGCGAACAGGTGGGGAATGAAAAACTGTTTTTT. It encodes CASSEQVGNEKLFF.

About this clone itself: An end of the junction differs from the germline gene, which may be a read error. This rearrangement joins TRBV11-2 to TRBJ2-7; a weak D match, TRBD1 (5 bases). Per germline, CDR1 SGHAT and CDR2 FQNNGV. The CDR3 covers 14 residues. The CDR3 loop reads CASSVETVGAEQYF. The DNA of the CDR3 is TGTGCCAGCAGCGTAGAGACCGTTGGGGCCGAGCAGTACTTC.

The rearrangement uses TRBV29-1 and TRBJ2-7; weak D call: TRBD2 (5 bases). Germline V gene data show CDR1 as SQVTM and CDR2 as ANQGSEA. The length of the CDR3 is 14 residues. Deletions cut 4 bases from V and 0 bases from J, with 13 bases between. The CDR3 loop reads CSVGGLGSSYEQYF. CDR3 coding DNA: TGCAGCGTTGGGGGTCTGGGGAGCTCCTACGAGCAGTACTTC.

The chain couples TRBV19 to TRBJ2-3, with D possibly TRBD1 on 6 matching bases. V dropped 10 bases and J dropped 5 bases, with 19 bases sitting between them. This CDR3 region has 14 residues. CDR1 is LNHDA, CDR2 SQIVND, per germline (reference sequence). The CDR3: CATSQGTSRDTQYF. For the CDR3, the DNA is TGTGCCACCAGTCAGGGGACCTCAAGAGATACGCAGTATTTT.

The chain links TRBV27 to TRBJ2-7; perhaps TRBD2 as D (6 bases). This CDR3 contains 16 residues. V was clipped by 7 bases and J by 2 bases, with 21 bases between them. Per germline, CDR1 MNHEY and CDR2 SMNVEV (reference sequence). The DNA of the CDR3 is TGTGCCAGCAATCGTTTCGGCGGGACCAAACCCTACGAGCAGTACTTC. Translating gives CASNRFGGTKPYEQYF.

The rearrangement links TRBV5-1 to TRBJ2-3; tentative D call: TRBD1 (5 bases). V was cut by 6 bases and J by 3 bases, with 5 bases left in between. Germline CDR1 SGHRS, CDR2 YFSETQ. The CDR3 runs to 11 residues. The DNA of the CDR3 is TGCGCCAGCAAGGGGACAGATACGCAGTATTTT. This gives the protein CASKGTDTQYF.

This clone was found once. This chain links TRBV10-3 with TRBJ1-4; D is perhaps TRBD1 (6 bases). Germline V lookup: CDR1 ENHRY, CDR2 SYGVKD. V was trimmed by 10 bases and J by 0 bases, leaving 21 bases between them. The length of the CDR3 is 17 residues. In DNA, the CDR3 is TGTGCCACCGGCAGGGGCCCTTCGGGTGCAACTAATGAAAAACTGTTTTTT. Translation: CATGRGPSGATNEKLFF.

V and J are TRBV6-5 and TRBJ2-7, with 9 positions matching TRBD1. CDR1 and CDR2 from the germline V gene are MNHEY and SVGAGI. CDR3 length equals 16 residues. J gave up 3 bases and V 2 bases, and 8 bases lay outside the gene matches. Written as DNA, the CDR3 is TGTGCCAGCAGTTACCTTGGGGGACAGGGTATCTACGAGCAGTACTTC. Translation: CASSYLGGQGIYEQYF.